Shown below are 2 T cell receptor beta chains from a single sample sequenced in a study of T cells in Graves' hyperthyroidism and ophthalmopathy. The investigators amplified TCR beta CDR3 regions from RNA transcripts. RT-PCR in the first round (using the HTBI primer set) targeted the TCR CDR3. TCRdb analysed the multiplex PCR reads with MiXCR anew, one entry per CDR3 protein. This table has hundreds of thousands of distinct CDR3 sequences, about 20% appearing once. The material sequenced was blood. The source of these receptors is a man aged 30 to 45 with Graves' ophthalmopathy.

This clonotype was picked up many times. The chain is built from TRBV12-3 or TRBV12-4 and TRBJ1-2; no reliable D call. The V end was cut by 5 bases, the J end by 4 bases, with 17 bases between. The CDR3 runs to 15 residues. The CDR3 loop reads CASSLSRTGPYGYTF. The CDR3 coding sequence is TGTGCCAGCAGTCTCAGCAGGACGGGCCCCTATGGCTACACCTTC.

V and J are TRBV11-2 and TRBJ2-6; D is uncertain. Germline V gives CDR1 SGHAT, CDR2 FQNNGV. The CDR3 has 15 residues. Trimming left V 5 bases short and J 2 bases short, with 10 bases between. The CDR3 region has the DNA TGTGCCAGCAGCGCGCAGGCGGCTGGGGCCAACGTCCTGACTTTC. Translating gives CASSAQAAGANVLTF.